This record looks at one T cell receptor beta chain sequence and its context. The record originates from a study of blood T cell repertoires in COVID-19. On the study more broadly: The samples span acute and convalescent COVID-19 from the United States, Italy and Spain.

TCRdb keeps only in-frame clones here, not all; method: immunoSEQ multiplex PCR. The repertoire holds roughly 300,000 clones, with approximately 82% as singletons. What was sequenced was peripheral blood. The TCR originated in a woman in her fifties or sixties with acute or convalescent COVID-19.

CDR3 amino acids: CASSAESNQPQHF. Here the CDR3 DNA reads TGTGCCAGCAGTGCGGAGAGCAATCAGCCCCAGCATTTT. J is TRBJ1-5 and V is TRBV2; D not certain. This CDR3 is 13 amino acids long. Germline CDR1 reads SNHLY; CDR2 reads FYNNEI. The germline V and J ends were trimmed by 4 bases and 1 base, with 5 bases remaining between them.